Shown below are 21 T cell receptor beta chains from a single sample sequenced in a study of PD-1 blockade in classical Hodgkin lymphoma. Assay: immunoSEQ multiplex PCR; the TCRdb copy retains only in-frame clones and omits some. This table has several thousand clones, around three fifths appearing once. Time point indicated: cycle 4 day 1 (C4D1), after around six weeks of nivolumab. Autologous stem cell transplantation was followed by relapse in every patient, and brentuximab vedotin exposure varied. Negative selection with magnets was how CD8+ T cells were isolated from the thawed PBMCs. The sequencing here drew on CD8+ T cells from blood, taken before the fourth cycle of nivolumab. The origin of the receptors is a human donor with classical Hodgkin lymphoma.

The V gene is TRBV6-5, the J gene TRBJ2-5; 10 bases are shared with TRBD2. CDR3 length equals 11 residues. Germline CDR1 reads MNHEY; CDR2 reads SVGAGI. The ends lost 5 bases at V and 13 bases at J; junction bases unmatched: 4. The CDR3 sequence: CASSVSGRTYF. The CDR3 DNA reads as TGTGCCAGCAGTGTTAGCGGGAGGACGTACTTC.

This clone came up a few times. The rearrangement joins TRBV7-8 to TRBJ2-7, with 7 bases identical to TRBD1. CDR1 SGHVS and CDR2 FQNEAQ come from the germline V gene. The junction had 9 bases not matched to a gene; V was cut back by 5 bases and J by 5 bases. There are 14 residues in the CDR3. In DNA, the CDR3 is TGTGCCAGCAGCCCGGCGCAGGGGGACCACGAGCAGTACTTC. As protein: CASSPAQGDHEQYF. Together with reference TRBV7-8 and TRBJ2-7, the CDR3 gives the full variable domain: GAGVSQSPRYKVAKRGQDVALRCDPISGHVSLFWYQQALGQGPEFLTYFQNEAQLDKSGLPSDRFFAERPEGSVSTLKIQRTQQEDSAVYLCASSPAQGDHEQYFGPGTRLTVT.

This clone was counted between two and nine times. The rearrangement uses TRBV28 and TRBJ2-1, with TRBD2 identical over 7 bases. Trimming removed 4 bases from V and 5 bases from J; junction bases left unmatched: 8. The CDR3 has 15 amino acids. Germline lookup yields CDR1 MDHEN and CDR2 SYDVKM. The CDR3 bases are TGTGCCAGCAGTTCCTCTAGCGGAGGGGACAATGAGCAGTTCTTC. It specifies CASSSSSGGDNEQFF.

This chain connects TRBV29-1 to TRBJ2-1, with TRBD1 matching over 10 bases. V shed 7 bases and J 5 bases; nucleotides not matched to a gene: 5. The CDR3 sequence is 13 residues long. The germline gives CDR1 SQVTM, CDR2 ANQGSEA. The CDR3 DNA sequence: TGCAGCGCGGGGACAGGGGAGGACAATGAGCAGTTCTTC. Amino acid sequence: CSAGTGEDNEQFF.

In this sample, this clone turned up a few times. The chain carries TRBV25-1 and TRBJ1-2, with a tentative D call TRBD1 (5 bases). With 11 bases removed from V and 4 bases from J, the gap between germline ends came to 11 bases. Germline assignment: CDR1 MGHDK and CDR2 SYGVNS. This CDR3 has 11 residues. The CDR3 DNA reads TGTGCCCGCGGGGGGGGCTATGGCTACACCTTC. Translating it yields CARGGGYGYTF.

The V gene is TRBV29-1, the J gene TRBJ2-1, with 8 bases that match TRBD2. This CDR3 is 15 amino acids long. Germline V CDR1 and CDR2: SQVTM, ANQGSEA. V shed 6 bases, J shed 2 bases, and the junction held 9 bases outside the gene matches. The CDR3 is CSVAPSGLAYNEQFF. CDR3 coding DNA: TGCAGCGTCGCACCTAGCGGGCTGGCCTACAATGAGCAGTTCTTC.

Only one count was recorded for this clone. The V and J genes are TRBV7-2 and TRBJ2-2; D remains unclear. The V gene lost 1 base and the J gene lost 6 bases, with 6 bases spanning the gap. CDR1 is SGHTA, CDR2 FQGNSA, per germline. This CDR3 is 13 amino acids long. The CDR3 nucleotides read TGTGCCAGCAGCTTAGGAGCGTCCGGGGAGCTGTTTTTT. This sequence encodes CASSLGASGELFF.

The rearrangement joins TRBV5-4 to TRBJ2-5; D tentatively fits TRBD1 or TRBD2 (5 bases each). Judging by the DNA end, TRBJ2-7 fits better; the J call may be wrong. Germline V gene sequence: CDR1 SGHNT, CDR2 YYREEE (reference sequence). This CDR3 region has 17 residues. The chain's CDR3 is CASSLGWEQGPSYEQYF. The DNA for the CDR3 is TGTGCCAGCAGCTTGGGATGGGAGCAGGGACCCTCCTACGAGCAGTACTTC.

CDR3: CAISERGTTYEQYF. The CDR3 DNA reads as TGTGCCATCAGTGAGCGGGGCACAACCTACGAGCAGTACTTC. V gene TRBV10-3 combines with J gene TRBJ2-7; D tentatively reads TRBD1 or TRBD2 (5 bases each). The V end was cut by 2 bases, the J end by 2 bases, with 10 bases between. Germline V lookup: CDR1 ENHRY, CDR2 SYGVKD. CDR3 length: 14 residues.

V gene TRBV7-6 combines with J gene TRBJ2-3, with D possibly TRBD2 on 6 matching bases. The V gene's germline CDR1 is SGHVS and CDR2 FNYEAQ. V lost 6 bases to trimming and J lost 1 base, with 11 bases between them. This CDR3 has 14 residues. The CDR3 sequence: CASRQREGTDTQYF. DNA of the CDR3: TGTGCCAGCAGGCAGAGGGAGGGCACAGATACGCAGTATTTT.

The V gene is TRBV27, the J gene TRBJ2-7; possibly TRBD1 or TRBD2 for D (5 bases each). The CDR3 is made up of 17 amino acids. Germline CDR1 and CDR2: MNHEY and SMNVEV (reference sequence). V lost 1 base, J lost 0 bases, and 16 bases lay in between. CDR3: CASSLYSRDRRSYEQYF. CDR3 nucleotides: TGTGCCAGCAGTTTATATTCACGGGACCGTCGCTCCTACGAGCAGTACTTC.

The CDR3 DNA reads as TGCGCCAGCAGCTTGGAACCGCCGGGGCATACATCGTCTGAAGCTTTCTTT. It translates to CASSLEPPGHTSSEAFF. V gene TRBV5-1 combines with J gene TRBJ1-1; weak D call: TRBD1 (5 bases). The germline V gene has CDR1 SGHRS and CDR2 YFSETQ. Trimming removed 0 bases at V and 6 bases at J, with 21 bases between. CDR3 size: 17 residues.

The chain links TRBV27 to TRBJ2-3; no definite D call. The CDR3 length is 13 residues. V was pared by 5 bases and J by 3 bases, with 9 bases between. Germline V gene data show CDR1 as MNHEY and CDR2 as SMNVEV (reference sequence). CDR3 bases: TGTGCCAGCAGTCCCCAAAGAACAGATACGCAGTATTTT. It encodes CASSPQRTDTQYF.

V is TRBV5-1 and J is TRBJ2-1; the match to TRBD2 covers 10 bases. J lost 4 bases, V lost 4 bases, and 5 bases had no gene match. This CDR3 has 15 amino acids. The germline V gene has CDR1 SGHRS and CDR2 YFSETQ. CDR3 sequence reads: CASSLTSGPYNEQFF. The CDR3 nucleotides are TGCGCCAGCAGCCTGACTAGCGGGCCATACAATGAGCAGTTCTTC.

This clone was seen a few times. V usage is TRBV2 and J usage is TRBJ1-2; D perhaps matches TRBD1 (5 bases). V was clipped by 4 bases and J by 3 bases, with 9 bases between them. Per germline, CDR1 SNHLY and CDR2 FYNNEI. CDR3 length: 13 amino acids. The DNA of the CDR3 is TGTGCCAGCAGTGCCAGGGCGGACTATGGCTACACCTTC. Translating gives CASSARADYGYTF.

The chain uses TRBV9 and TRBJ2-3; D uncertain. The CDR3 runs to 14 residues. CDR1 SGDLS and CDR2 YYNGEE come from the germline V gene. V lost 3 bases and J 0 bases, leaving 8 bases between the germline ends. The CDR3 reads CASSEGGSTDTQYF. In DNA, the CDR3 is TGTGCCAGCAGCGAGGGCGGAAGCACAGATACGCAGTATTTT.

The chain is built from TRBV9 and TRBJ2-7; possible D gene TRBD2, 6 bases. This CDR3 has 13 residues. Germline V gene sequence: CDR1 SGDLS, CDR2 YYNGEE. The ends were cut back, 4 bases at V and 4 bases at J, with 12 bases in the middle. CDR3 in amino acids: CASSPGLLYEQYF. The CDR3, as DNA: TGTGCCAGCAGCCCGGGACTTTTATACGAGCAGTACTTC.

V gene TRBV10-3 combines with J gene TRBJ2-1; D gene ambiguous. Per germline, CDR1 ENHRY and CDR2 SYGVKD. Trimming removed 0 bases at V and 0 bases at J, with 9 bases between. This CDR3 is built from 16 residues. CDR3 bases: TGTGCCATCAGTGAGTCTCCGGTCAGCTCCTACAATGAGCAGTTCTTC. Translating gives CAISESPVSSYNEQFF.

This clone was detected a few times. The CDR3 here is CAWSWGGSPYNEQFF. The CDR3, as DNA: TGTGCCTGGAGTTGGGGCGGGAGTCCCTACAATGAGCAGTTCTTC. The V and J genes are TRBV30 and TRBJ2-1; 7 positions agree with TRBD2. This CDR3 is 15 amino acids long. V gave up 2 bases and J gave up 2 bases; unmatched junction bases: 6. The germline gives CDR1 GTSNPN, CDR2 SVGIG (reference sequence).

In nucleotides, the CDR3 is TGCGCCAGCAGCTTGCCGTCTATGAACACTGAAGCTTTCTTT. Its translation is CASSLPSMNTEAFF. The J gene is TRBJ1-1, the V gene TRBV5-1; D call uncertain. Germline CDR1 and CDR2: SGHRS and YFSETQ. Trimming took off 1 base at V and 0 bases at J, with 7 bases between the two ends. The CDR3 consists of 14 residues.

The genes are TRBV7-8 and TRBJ2-6; D gene uncertain. The length of the CDR3 is 13 residues. V was shortened by 1 base and J by 3 bases, with 1 base between the two germline ends. Germline CDR1 and CDR2: SGHVS and FQNEAQ. CDR3 amino acids: CASSLVGANVLTF. The CDR3 coding sequence is TGTGCCAGCAGCTTAGTTGGGGCCAACGTCCTGACTTTC.